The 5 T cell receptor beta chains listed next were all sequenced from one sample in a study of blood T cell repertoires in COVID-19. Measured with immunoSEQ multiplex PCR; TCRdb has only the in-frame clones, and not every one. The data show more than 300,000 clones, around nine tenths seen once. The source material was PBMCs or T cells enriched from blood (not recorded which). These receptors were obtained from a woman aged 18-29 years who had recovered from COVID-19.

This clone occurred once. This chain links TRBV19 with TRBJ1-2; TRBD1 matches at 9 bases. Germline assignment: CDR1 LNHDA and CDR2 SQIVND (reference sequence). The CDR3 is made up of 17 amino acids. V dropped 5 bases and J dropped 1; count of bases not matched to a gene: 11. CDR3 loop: CASSRPSGTGINYGYTF. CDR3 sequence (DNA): TGTGCCAGTAGTCGACCGTCCGGGACAGGGATTAACTATGGCTACACCTTC.

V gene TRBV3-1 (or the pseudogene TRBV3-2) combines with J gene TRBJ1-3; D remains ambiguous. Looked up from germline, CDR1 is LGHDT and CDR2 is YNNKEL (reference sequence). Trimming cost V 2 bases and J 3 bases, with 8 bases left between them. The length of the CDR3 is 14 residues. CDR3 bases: TGTGCCAGCAGCCAACGAGGGTATGGAAACACCATATATTTT. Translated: CASSQRGYGNTIYF.

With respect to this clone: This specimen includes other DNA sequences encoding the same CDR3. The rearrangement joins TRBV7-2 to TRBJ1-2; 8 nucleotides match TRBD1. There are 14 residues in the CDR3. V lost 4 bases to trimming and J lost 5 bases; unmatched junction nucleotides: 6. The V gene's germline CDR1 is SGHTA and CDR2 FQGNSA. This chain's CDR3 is CASSSDRGPYGYTF. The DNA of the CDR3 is TGTGCCAGCAGCTCAGACAGGGGTCCTTATGGCTACACCTTC.

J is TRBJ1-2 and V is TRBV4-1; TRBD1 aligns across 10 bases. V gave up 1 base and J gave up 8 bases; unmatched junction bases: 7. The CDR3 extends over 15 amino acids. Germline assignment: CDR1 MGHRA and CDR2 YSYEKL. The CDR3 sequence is CASSQVLTGGNGYTF. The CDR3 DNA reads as TGCGCCAGCAGCCAAGTCTTGACAGGGGGCAACGGCTACACCTTC.

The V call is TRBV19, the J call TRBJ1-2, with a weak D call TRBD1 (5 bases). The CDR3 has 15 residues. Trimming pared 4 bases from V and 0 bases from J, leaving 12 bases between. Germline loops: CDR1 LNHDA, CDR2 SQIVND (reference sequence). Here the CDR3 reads CASSSGQAPNYGYTF. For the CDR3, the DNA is TGTGCCAGTAGTAGCGGACAAGCCCCTAACTATGGCTACACCTTC.